This T cell receptor beta chain was recorded in a study of blood T cell repertoires in COVID-19. Profiled with immunoSEQ multiplex PCR; TCRdb holds only in-frame clones, not every one. The sample has approximately 150,000 clones; around 90% are singletons. The V and J ends lost 4 bases and 4 bases, in that order; junction bases with no gene match: 10. Germline lookup yields CDR1 MDHEN and CDR2 SYDVKM. The CDR3 is made up of 16 amino acids. The origin of this receptor is a man in his late teens or twenties with COVID-19, enrolled during active disease. Sequenced input: peripheral blood. The gene calls are TRBV28 and TRBJ2-7; the match to TRBD1 covers 10 bases. In nucleotides, the CDR3 is TGTGCCAGCAGTTCCAGACAGGGGGCTGGTAGGTACGAGCAGTACTTC. Amino acids: CASSSRQGAGRYEQYF.